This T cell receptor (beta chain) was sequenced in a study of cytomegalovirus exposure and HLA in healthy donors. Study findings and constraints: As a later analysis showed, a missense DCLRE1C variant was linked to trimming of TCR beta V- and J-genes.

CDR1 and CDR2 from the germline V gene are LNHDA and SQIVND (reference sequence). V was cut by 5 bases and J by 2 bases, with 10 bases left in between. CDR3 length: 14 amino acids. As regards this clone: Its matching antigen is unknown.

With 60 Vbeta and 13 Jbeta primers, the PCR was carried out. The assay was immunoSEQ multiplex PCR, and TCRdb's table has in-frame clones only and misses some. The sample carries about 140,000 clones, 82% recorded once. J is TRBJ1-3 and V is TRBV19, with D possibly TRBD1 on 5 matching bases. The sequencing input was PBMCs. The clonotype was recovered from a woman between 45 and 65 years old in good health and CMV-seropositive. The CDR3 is CASSEQGTGNTIYF. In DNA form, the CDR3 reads TGTGCCAGTAGTGAGCAGGGAACTGGAAACACCATATATTTT.